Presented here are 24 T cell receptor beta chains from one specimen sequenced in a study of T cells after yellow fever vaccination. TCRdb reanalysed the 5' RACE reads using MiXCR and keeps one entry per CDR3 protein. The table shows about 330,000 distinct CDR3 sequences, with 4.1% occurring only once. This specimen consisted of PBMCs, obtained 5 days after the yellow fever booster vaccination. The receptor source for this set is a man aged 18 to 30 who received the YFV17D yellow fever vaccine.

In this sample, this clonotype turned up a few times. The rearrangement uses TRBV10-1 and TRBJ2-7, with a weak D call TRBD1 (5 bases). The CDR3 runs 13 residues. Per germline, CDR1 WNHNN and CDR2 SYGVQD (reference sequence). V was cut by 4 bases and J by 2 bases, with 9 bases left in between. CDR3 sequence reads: CASSAGRAYEQYF. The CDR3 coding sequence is TGCGCCAGCAGTGCCGGCAGGGCCTACGAGCAGTACTTC.

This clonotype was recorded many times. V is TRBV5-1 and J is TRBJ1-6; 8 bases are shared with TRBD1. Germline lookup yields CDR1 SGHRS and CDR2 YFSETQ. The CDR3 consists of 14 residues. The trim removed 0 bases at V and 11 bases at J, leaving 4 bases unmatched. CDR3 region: CASSLGTGQPPLHF. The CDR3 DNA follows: TGCGCCAGCAGCTTGGGGACAGGGCAACCACCCCTCCACTTT.

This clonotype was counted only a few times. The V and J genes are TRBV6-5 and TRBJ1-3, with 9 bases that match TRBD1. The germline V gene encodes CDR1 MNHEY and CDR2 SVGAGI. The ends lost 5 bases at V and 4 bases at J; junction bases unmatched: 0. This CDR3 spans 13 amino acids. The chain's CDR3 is CASSTGGGNTIYF. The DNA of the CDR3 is TGTGCCAGCAGTACAGGGGGCGGAAACACCATATATTTT.

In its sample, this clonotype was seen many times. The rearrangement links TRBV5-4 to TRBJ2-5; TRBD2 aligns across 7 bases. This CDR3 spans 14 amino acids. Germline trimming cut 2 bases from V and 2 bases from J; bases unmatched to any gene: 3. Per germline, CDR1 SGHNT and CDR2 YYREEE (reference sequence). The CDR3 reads CASSFGGRQETQYF. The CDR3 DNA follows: TGTGCCAGCAGCTTCGGGGGGAGACAAGAGACCCAGTACTTC.

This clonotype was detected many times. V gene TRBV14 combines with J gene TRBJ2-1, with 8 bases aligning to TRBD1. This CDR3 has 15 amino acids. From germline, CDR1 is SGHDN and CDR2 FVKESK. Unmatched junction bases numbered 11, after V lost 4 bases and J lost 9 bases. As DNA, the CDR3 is TGTGCCAGCAGCCGGGGACAGGCGGCCTTCGGTGAGCAGTTCTTC. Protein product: CASSRGQAAFGEQFF.

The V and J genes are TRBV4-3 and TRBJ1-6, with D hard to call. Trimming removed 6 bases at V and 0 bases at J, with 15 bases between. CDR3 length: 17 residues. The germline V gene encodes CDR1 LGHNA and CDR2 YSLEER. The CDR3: CASRHGGSGSYNSPLHF. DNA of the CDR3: TGCGCCAGCAGACACGGAGGGTCCGGCTCCTATAATTCACCCCTCCACTTT.

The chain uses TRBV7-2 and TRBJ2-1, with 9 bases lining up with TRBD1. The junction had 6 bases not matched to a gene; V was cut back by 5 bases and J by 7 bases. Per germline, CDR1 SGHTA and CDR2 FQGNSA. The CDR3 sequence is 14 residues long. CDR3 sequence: CASSQGQGGNEQFF. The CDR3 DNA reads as TGTGCCAGCAGCCAGGGACAGGGTGGGAATGAGCAGTTCTTC. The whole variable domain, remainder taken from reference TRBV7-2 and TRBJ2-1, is GAGVSQSPSNKVTEKGKDVELRCDPISGHTALYWYRQSLGQGLEFLIYFQGNSAPDKSGLPSDRFSAERTGGSVSTLTIQRTQQEDSAVYLCASSQGQGGNEQFFGPGTRLTVL.

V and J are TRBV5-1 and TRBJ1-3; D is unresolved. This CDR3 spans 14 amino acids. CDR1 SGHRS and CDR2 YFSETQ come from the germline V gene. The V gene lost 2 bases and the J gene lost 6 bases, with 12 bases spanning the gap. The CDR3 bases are TGCGCCAGCAGCTTAGACGTGGACCAAAACACCATATATTTT. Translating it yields CASSLDVDQNTIYF. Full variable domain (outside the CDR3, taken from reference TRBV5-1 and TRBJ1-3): KAGVTQTPRYLIKTRGQQVTLSCSPISGHRSVSWYQQTPGQGLQFLFEYFSETQRNKGNFPGRFSGRQFSNSRSEMNVSTLELGDSALYLCASSLDVDQNTIYFGEGSWLTVV.

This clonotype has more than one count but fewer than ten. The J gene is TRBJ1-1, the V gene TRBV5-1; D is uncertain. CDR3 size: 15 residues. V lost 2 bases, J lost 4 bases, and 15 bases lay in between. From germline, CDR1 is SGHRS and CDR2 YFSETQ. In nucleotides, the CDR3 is TGCGCCAGCAGCTTTGGGAGCATTCGGAGCACTGAAGCTTTCTTT. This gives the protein CASSFGSIRSTEAFF. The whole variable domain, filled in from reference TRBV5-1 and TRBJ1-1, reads KAGVTQTPRYLIKTRGQQVTLSCSPISGHRSVSWYQQTPGQGLQFLFEYFSETQRNKGNFPGRFSGRQFSNSRSEMNVSTLELGDSALYLCASSFGSIRSTEAFFGQGTRLTVV.

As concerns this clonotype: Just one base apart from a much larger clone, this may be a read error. CDR3 bases: TGTGCCAGCAGCCAAGGGGCTCGGGGAGGCGAAAAACTGATTTTT. As protein: CASSQGARGGEKLIF. The V and J genes are TRBV14 and TRBJ1-4; D uncertain. From germline, CDR1 is SGHDN and CDR2 FVKESK. The CDR3 has 15 amino acids.

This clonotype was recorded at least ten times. The CDR3 bases are TGTGCCAGCTCCCCTGGGCCGGGGAACACTGAAGCTTTCTTT. The encoded protein is CASSPGPGNTEAFF. The chain combines TRBV18 with TRBJ1-1; no clear D. The CDR3 contains 14 residues. Deletions cut 6 bases from V and 1 base from J, with 12 bases between. CDR1 KGHSH and CDR2 LQKENI come from the germline V gene.

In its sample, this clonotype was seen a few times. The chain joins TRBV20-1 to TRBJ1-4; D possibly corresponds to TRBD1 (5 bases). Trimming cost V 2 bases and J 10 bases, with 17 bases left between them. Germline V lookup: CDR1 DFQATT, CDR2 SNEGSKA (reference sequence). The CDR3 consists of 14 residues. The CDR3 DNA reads TGCAGTGCTAGACCTACCGGGACCCCGGGAAAACTGTTTTTT. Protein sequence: CSARPTGTPGKLFF.

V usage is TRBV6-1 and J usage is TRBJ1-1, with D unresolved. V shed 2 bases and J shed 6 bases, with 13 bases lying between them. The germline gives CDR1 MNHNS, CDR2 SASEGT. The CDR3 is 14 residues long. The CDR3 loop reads CASSERGEAAEAFF. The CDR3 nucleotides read TGTGCCAGCAGTGAAAGAGGTGAAGCCGCTGAAGCTTTCTTT.

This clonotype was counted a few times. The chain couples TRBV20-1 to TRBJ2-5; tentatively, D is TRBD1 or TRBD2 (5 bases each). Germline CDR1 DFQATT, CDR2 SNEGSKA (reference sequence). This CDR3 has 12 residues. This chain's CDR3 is CCIKAGRETQYF. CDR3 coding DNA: TGCTGTATAAAGGCAGGGAGAGAGACCCAGTACTTC.

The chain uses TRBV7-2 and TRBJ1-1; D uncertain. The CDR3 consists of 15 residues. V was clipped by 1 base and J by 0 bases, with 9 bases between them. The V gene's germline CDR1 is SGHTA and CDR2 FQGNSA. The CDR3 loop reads CASSLEKNLNTEAFF. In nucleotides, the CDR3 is TGTGCCAGCAGCTTAGAGAAGAATCTGAACACTGAAGCTTTCTTT.

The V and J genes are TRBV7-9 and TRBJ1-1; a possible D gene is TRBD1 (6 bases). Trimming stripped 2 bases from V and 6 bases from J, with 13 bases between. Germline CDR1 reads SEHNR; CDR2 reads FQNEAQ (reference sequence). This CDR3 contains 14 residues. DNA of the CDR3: TGTGCCAGCAGCTTACGGGCAGGGGCGCCTGAAGCTTTCTTT. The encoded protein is CASSLRAGAPEAFF.

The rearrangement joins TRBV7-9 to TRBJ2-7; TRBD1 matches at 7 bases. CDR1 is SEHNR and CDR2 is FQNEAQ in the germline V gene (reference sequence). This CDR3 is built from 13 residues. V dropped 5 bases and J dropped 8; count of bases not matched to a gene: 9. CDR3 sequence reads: CASSITDRVKQYF. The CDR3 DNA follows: TGTGCCAGCAGCATAACTGACAGGGTAAAGCAGTACTTC.

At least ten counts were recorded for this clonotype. CDR3 nucleotides: TGTGCCAGCAGTTATACCGCCCAGGGTGAGACCCAGTACTTC. Protein sequence: CASSYTAQGETQYF. This chain connects TRBV9 to TRBJ2-5; a possible D gene is TRBD1 (5 bases). The CDR3 runs to 14 residues. Trimming took 5 bases from V and 5 from J, leaving 16 bases between them. Germline lookup yields CDR1 SGDLS and CDR2 YYNGEE.

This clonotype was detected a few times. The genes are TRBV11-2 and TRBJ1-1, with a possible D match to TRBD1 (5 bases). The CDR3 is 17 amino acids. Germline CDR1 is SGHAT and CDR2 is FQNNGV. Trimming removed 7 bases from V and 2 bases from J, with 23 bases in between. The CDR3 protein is CASTLVTLKGINTEAFF. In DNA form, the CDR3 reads TGTGCCAGCACCCTGGTTACCCTTAAGGGGATCAACACTGAAGCTTTCTTT.

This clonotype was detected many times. The CDR3 loop reads CSAPVAGDRDNEQFF. The CDR3 region has the DNA TGCAGTGCGCCAGTAGCGGGGGATCGTGACAATGAGCAGTTCTTC. The chain carries TRBV20-1 and TRBJ2-1, with 9 bases aligning to TRBD2. Germline values: CDR1 DFQATT, CDR2 SNEGSKA (reference sequence). This CDR3 comprises 15 residues. The trim removed 6 bases at V and 5 bases at J, leaving 11 bases unmatched.

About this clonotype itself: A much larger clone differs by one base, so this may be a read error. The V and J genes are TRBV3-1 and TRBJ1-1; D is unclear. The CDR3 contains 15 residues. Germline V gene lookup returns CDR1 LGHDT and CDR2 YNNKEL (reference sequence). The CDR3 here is CASSQGVFGNTEPFF. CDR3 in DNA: TGTGCCAGCAGCCAAGGAGTTTTCGGGAACACTGAACCTTTCTTT.

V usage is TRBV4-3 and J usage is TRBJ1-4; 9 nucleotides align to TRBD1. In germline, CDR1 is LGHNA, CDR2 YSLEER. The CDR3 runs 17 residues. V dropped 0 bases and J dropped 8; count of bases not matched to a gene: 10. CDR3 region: CASSQEIPGQGSEKLFF. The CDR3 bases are TGCGCCAGCAGCCAAGAGATCCCGGGACAGGGTAGCGAAAAACTGTTTTTT.

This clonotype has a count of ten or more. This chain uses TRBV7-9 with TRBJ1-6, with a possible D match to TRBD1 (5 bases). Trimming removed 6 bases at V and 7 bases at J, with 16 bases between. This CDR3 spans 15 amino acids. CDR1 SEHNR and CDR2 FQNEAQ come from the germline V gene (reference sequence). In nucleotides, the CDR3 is TGTGCCAGCAGGGATGGGACGGACCTAAATTCACCCCTCCACTTT. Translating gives CASRDGTDLNSPLHF.

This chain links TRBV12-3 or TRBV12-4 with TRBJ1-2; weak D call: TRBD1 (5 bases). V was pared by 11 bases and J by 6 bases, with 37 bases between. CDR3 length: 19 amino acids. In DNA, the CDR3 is TGTGCCGGGGGAGTAGCCCCCTCCACGACCGCGTGTTGTGTCGATGGCTACACCTTC. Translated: CAGGVAPSTTACCVDGYTF.